Presented here are 30 T cell receptor beta chains from one specimen sequenced in a study of cytotoxic CD8 clonotypes in ibrutinib-treated CLL. The data were produced by immunoSEQ multiplex PCR, yet TCRdb's version contains in-frame clones alone and is incomplete. The sample includes roughly 190,000 clones, 72% of them seen just once. Sequenced material: PBMCs, taken after 24 months of ibrutinib treatment. Every receptor here comes from a human donor with chronic lymphocytic leukemia.

This clone was recorded a few times. This chain uses TRBV6-5 with TRBJ2-1; perhaps D is TRBD1 or TRBD2 (5 bases each). This CDR3 has 12 amino acids. The V end lost 5 bases, the J end lost 7 bases, and 9 bases lay between the germline ends. Germline CDR1 and CDR2: MNHEY and SVGAGI. The CDR3 region is CASSRGVNEQFF. The CDR3 DNA is TGTGCCAGCAGTAGAGGGGTTAATGAGCAGTTCTTC.

This chain connects TRBV28 to TRBJ2-7; D is unresolved. The CDR3 contains 14 residues. V lost 7 bases, J lost 0 bases, and 13 bases lay in between. CDR1 and CDR2 (germline): MDHEN, SYDVKM. The CDR3 sequence: CASTATLSSYEQYF. In nucleotides, the CDR3 is TGTGCCAGCACGGCCACCTTAAGCTCCTACGAGCAGTACTTC.

The chain joins TRBV9 to TRBJ2-3; D possibly uses TRBD1 or TRBD2 (6 bases each). Germline loops: CDR1 SGDLS, CDR2 YYNGEE. The CDR3 is made up of 15 amino acids. Trimming removed 4 bases at V and 3 bases at J, with 15 bases between. The CDR3 region has the DNA TGTGCCAGCAGCTTGGGGGGCGCCCGGACAGATACGCAGTATTTT. It translates to CASSLGGARTDTQYF. Filled out from reference TRBV9 and TRBJ2-3, the complete variable domain reads DSGVTQTPKHLITATGQRVTLRCSPRSGDLSVYWYQQSLDQGLQFLIQYYNGEERAKGNILERFSAQQFPDLHSELNLSSLELGDSALYFCASSLGGARTDTQYFGPGTRLTVL.

The chain combines TRBV28 with TRBJ2-3; D ambiguous. CDR1 is MDHEN and CDR2 is SYDVKM in the germline V gene. The ends were cut back, 1 base at V and 5 bases at J, with 13 bases in the middle. The CDR3 runs 15 residues. This CDR3 reads CASSLLPGVGDTQYF. The CDR3 DNA follows: TGTGCCAGCAGTTTATTACCAGGAGTTGGAGATACGCAGTATTTT.

The chain couples TRBV5-1 to TRBJ2-1; D uncertain. The CDR3 extends over 12 amino acids. Germline V gene sequence: CDR1 SGHRS, CDR2 YFSETQ. Trimming left V 4 bases short and J 15 bases short, with 17 bases between. The CDR3 bases are TGCGCCAGCAGCAACGACTCCCCCCCTGTGTTCTTC. Protein: CASSNDSPPVFF. Drawing the rest from reference TRBV5-1 and TRBJ2-1, the complete variable domain is KAGVTQTPRYLIKTRGQQVTLSCSPISGHRSVSWYQQTPGQGLQFLFEYFSETQRNKGNFPGRFSGRQFSNSRSEMNVSTLELGDSALYLCASSNDSPPVFFGPGTRLTVL.

This chain joins TRBV2 and TRBJ1-3; 9 bases fit TRBD1. Losses at the gene ends were 8 bases for V and 4 bases for J; bases not matched to a gene: 3. The germline V gene has CDR1 SNHLY and CDR2 FYNNEI. The CDR3 extends over 13 amino acids. The CDR3 protein is CASRGTGGNTIYF. The CDR3 DNA reads TGTGCCAGCCGAGGGACAGGGGGAAACACCATATATTTT.

In its sample, this clone was seen once. V is TRBV4-1 and J is TRBJ1-2; 9 nucleotides agree with TRBD1. The germline V gene has CDR1 MGHRA and CDR2 YSYEKL. The V and J ends lost 3 bases and 6 bases, in that order; junction bases with no gene match: 8. The CDR3 covers 15 residues. DNA of the CDR3: TGCGCCAGCAGCCAGGAACCGGGACAGGGCCATGGCTACACCTTC. This translates into CASSQEPGQGHGYTF.

J is TRBJ1-2 and V is TRBV18; D gene uncertain. The CDR3 is 14 amino acids. V shed 3 bases and J shed 4 bases, with 12 bases lying between them. The germline V gene has CDR1 KGHSH and CDR2 LQKENI. This chain's CDR3 is CASSPRGDGYGYTF. In nucleotides, the CDR3 is TGTGCCAGCTCACCCCGAGGTGACGGCTATGGCTACACCTTC.

This chain connects TRBV6-5 to TRBJ2-1; tentatively, D is TRBD2 (6 bases). Per the germline V gene, CDR1 is MNHEY and CDR2 is SVGAGI. V was shortened by 2 bases and J by 8 bases, with 13 bases between the two germline ends. This CDR3 comprises 14 residues. CDR3 amino acids: CASSYRDSHHEQFF. The CDR3 DNA is TGTGCCAGCAGTTACAGGGACTCTCACCATGAGCAGTTCTTC.

The table lists this clone with a count of one. In nucleotides, the CDR3 is TGTGCCAGCAGCTTTCGTTCTAGCGCACAAGAGACCCAGTACTTC. It codes for CASSFRSSAQETQYF. The gene calls are TRBV11-3 and TRBJ2-5; D possibly corresponds to TRBD2 (6 bases). Trimming removed 3 bases from V and 2 bases from J, with 13 bases in between. Germline V gene data show CDR1 as SGHNT and CDR2 as YENEEA. This CDR3 has 15 amino acids.

The chain is built from TRBV5-1 and TRBJ2-7, with 8 nucleotides matching TRBD2. Trimming at V came to 4 bases and at J to 3 bases, leaving 6 bases not matched to a gene. The CDR3 has 14 amino acids. CDR1 is SGHRS and CDR2 is YFSETQ in the germline V gene. CDR3 sequence reads: CASSPGLADYEQYF. The CDR3 DNA follows: TGCGCCAGCAGCCCTGGACTAGCAGACTACGAGCAGTACTTC.

This rearrangement joins TRBV21-1 to TRBJ1-5. TRBV21-1 is given as a pseudogene. The CDR3 runs 16 residues. The CDR3 coding sequence is TGTGCCAGCAAACCGAGGGGGGGGTATAGCAATCAGCCCCAGCATTTT. It is translated as CASKPRGGYSNQPQHF.

The V call is TRBV25-1, the J call TRBJ2-3; D assignment may be TRBD1 or TRBD2 (5 bases each). Germline-derived CDR1 and CDR2 are MGHDK and SYGVNS. V lost 5 bases and J 1 base, leaving 16 bases between the germline ends. This CDR3 is 16 amino acids long. The DNA of the CDR3 is TGTGCCAGCAGTTACGTCCCGGGACGCGGCACAGATACGCAGTATTTT. It codes for CASSYVPGRGTDTQYF.

This chain joins TRBV4-2 and TRBJ2-4; D uncertain. CDR3 size: 16 residues. The germline V gene has CDR1 LGHNA and CDR2 YNFKEQ. V lost 0 bases and J 1 base, leaving 10 bases between the germline ends. The CDR3 is CASSQEEGLAKNIQYF. For the CDR3, the DNA is TGTGCCAGCAGCCAAGAGGAAGGTCTGGCCAAAAACATTCAGTACTTC.

This clone appeared a few times. The chain has TRBV7-2 and TRBJ2-3; unclear D gene. CDR1 is SGHTA, CDR2 FQGNSA, per germline. Trimming took 8 bases from V and 11 from J, leaving 11 bases between them. CDR3 length: 10 amino acids. The CDR3 bases are TGTGCCAGCGCCCTTATGGGGCAGTATTTT. Amino acid sequence: CASALMGQYF.

The V call is TRBV23-1, the J call TRBJ1-1; D uncertain. Being an ORF, TRBV23-1 has a function that is uncertain. V was trimmed by 0 bases and J by 1 base, leaving 18 bases between them. CDR3 length: 18 amino acids. Written as DNA, the CDR3 is TGCGCCAGCAGTCAATCTATTATAGAGGGAACGGGGAACACTGAAGCTTTCTTT. Encoded protein: CASSQSIIEGTGNTEAFF.

V and J are TRBV7-2 and TRBJ1-1, with D unresolved. There are 13 residues in the CDR3. CDR1 is SGHTA, CDR2 FQGNSA, per germline. Trimming stripped 5 bases from V and 0 bases from J, with 7 bases between. The CDR3 is CASSLHMNTEAFF. The CDR3 bases are TGTGCCAGCAGCCTTCACATGAACACTGAAGCTTTCTTT.

Written as DNA, the CDR3 is TGTGCCAGCATCGGCAGGGGTGGTTATGGCTACACCTTC. Protein sequence: CASIGRGGYGYTF. The J gene is TRBJ1-2, the V gene TRBV2, with D perhaps TRBD1 (6 bases). The germline gives CDR1 SNHLY, CDR2 FYNNEI. The CDR3 consists of 13 residues. V was clipped by 7 bases and J by 5 bases, with 14 bases between them.

The chain carries TRBV7-2 and TRBJ2-7, with TRBD2 identical over 8 bases. J gave up 1 base and V 1 base, and 3 bases lay outside the gene matches. There are 15 residues in the CDR3. The germline V gene has CDR1 SGHTA and CDR2 FQGNSA. This chain's CDR3 is CASSLGPSGSYEQYF. CDR3 bases: TGTGCCAGCAGCTTAGGGCCTAGCGGGTCCTACGAGCAGTACTTC. Using reference TRBV7-2 and TRBJ2-7 for the parts outside the CDR3, the full variable domain is GAGVSQSPSNKVTEKGKDVELRCDPISGHTALYWYRQSLGQGLEFLIYFQGNSAPDKSGLPSDRFSAERTGGSVSTLTIQRTQQEDSAVYLCASSLGPSGSYEQYFGPGTRLTVT.

This clone has a handful of counts. The DNA is omitted, as the CDR3 cannot be located on it reliably, and the CDR3 follows TCRdb's listing. V and J are TRBV21-1 and TRBJ2-7; the D call TRBD2 from the table was never checked on the DNA. TRBV21-1 is a pseudogene locus. Termini included, the CDR3 measures 17 amino acids. This CDR3 is CASSVPLWAGGSYEQYF.

The gene calls are TRBV19 and TRBJ2-3; 10 positions match TRBD2. The CDR3 totals 15 residues. CDR1 LNHDA and CDR2 SQIVND come from the germline V gene (reference sequence). The V segment lost 5 bases and the J segment 4 bases; nucleotides outside the gene matches: 6. CDR3 loop: CASSVLAGVADTQYF. CDR3 nucleotides: TGTGCCAGTAGTGTCCTAGCGGGAGTTGCAGATACGCAGTATTTT.

This clone was seen more than once but under ten times. The chain recombines TRBV29-1 with TRBJ1-1; unclear D gene. Germline V gene sequence: CDR1 SQVTM, CDR2 ANQGSEA. The CDR3 has 14 amino acids. Trimming pared 8 bases from V and 5 bases from J, leaving 21 bases between. The CDR3 loop reads CSHDFRVGWTEAFF. In nucleotides, the CDR3 is TGCAGCCACGACTTCCGGGTTGGTTGGACTGAAGCTTTCTTT. The full variable domain, completed using reference TRBV29-1 and TRBJ1-1, is SAVISQKPSRDICQRGTSLTIQCQVDSQVTMMFWYRQQPGQSLTLIATANQGSEATYESGFVIDKFPISRPNLTFSTLTVSNMSPEDSSIYLCSHDFRVGWTEAFFGQGTRLTVV.

The V and J genes are TRBV4-1 and TRBJ2-7; D gene uncertain. The CDR3 extends over 15 amino acids. Trimming left V 3 bases short and J 4 bases short, with 16 bases between. Germline V gives CDR1 MGHRA, CDR2 YSYEKL. This CDR3 is CASSQKSGPGYEQYF. The CDR3 DNA reads TGCGCCAGCAGCCAGAAATCCGGGCCTGGATACGAGCAGTACTTC.

The gene calls are TRBV4-3 and TRBJ2-5; D gene unclear. CDR1 and CDR2 (germline): LGHNA, YSLEER. With 2 bases removed from V and 4 bases from J, the gap between germline ends came to 17 bases. The CDR3 is 16 residues long. CDR3 nucleotides: TGCGCCAGCAGCCAACTCCCTAATGGGGTCGGAGAGACCCAGTACTTC. Residues: CASSQLPNGVGETQYF.

The V and J genes are TRBV6-5 and TRBJ2-3, with D uncertain. Germline-derived CDR1 and CDR2 are MNHEY and SVGAGI. The CDR3 sequence is 13 residues long. Trimming took 6 bases from V and 0 from J, leaving 7 bases between them. CDR3 protein: CASRPISTDTQYF. CDR3 coding DNA: TGTGCCAGCAGACCCATTAGCACAGATACGCAGTATTTT.

The chain joins TRBV23-1 to TRBJ2-7, with 10 bases identical to TRBD1. TRBV23-1 is treated as an ORF (open reading frame) with a function not yet certain. The CDR3 consists of 16 residues. The J segment lost 4 bases and the V segment lost 4 bases, leaving 10 bases of the junction unmatched. Written as DNA, the CDR3 is TGCGCCAGCAGTCCCCTGGCTGGGACAGGGGCTTACGAGCAGTACTTC. Amino acid sequence: CASSPLAGTGAYEQYF.

This clone was detected only once. This rearrangement joins TRBV25-1 to TRBJ1-1; 8 bases are shared with TRBD1. Germline CDR1 and CDR2: MGHDK and SYGVNS. The trim removed 3 bases at V and 0 bases at J, leaving 9 bases unmatched. The CDR3 sequence is 17 residues long. CDR3 DNA: TGTGCCAGCAGTGATTCCCTGGGACAGGCCATGAACACTGAAGCTTTCTTT. Protein: CASSDSLGQAMNTEAFF.

The chain uses TRBV18 and TRBJ2-1, with D possibly TRBD2 on 5 matching bases. The germline CDR1 and CDR2 sequences are KGHSH and LQKENI. Trimming took 6 bases from V and 0 from J, leaving 12 bases between them. The CDR3 is 15 residues long. The CDR3 region is CASSSDLSSYNEQFF. The CDR3 DNA reads as TGTGCCAGCTCGTCGGACTTGAGCTCCTACAATGAGCAGTTCTTC.

The chain uses TRBV30 and TRBJ2-3, with a weak D call TRBD1 (5 bases). The CDR3 has 17 amino acids. Germline-derived CDR1 and CDR2 are GTSNPN and SVGIG (reference sequence). Trimming shortened V by 3 bases and J by 1 base, and 20 bases separated the two germline ends. CDR3 sequence (DNA): TGTGCCTGGAGCAGTACCTGGCGGCAAGGGGGCACAGATACGCAGTATTTT. Translating gives CAWSSTWRQGGTDTQYF.

The chain carries TRBV5-6 and TRBJ2-2, with D tentatively TRBD1 (6 bases). The ends were cut back, 3 bases at V and 4 bases at J, with 16 bases in the middle. Germline loops: CDR1 SGHDT, CDR2 YYEEEE. The CDR3 extends over 16 amino acids. The CDR3, as DNA: TGTGCCAGCAGCTCTTTACAGGGAAAGTTCACCGGGGAGCTGTTTTTT. It is translated as CASSSLQGKFTGELFF.